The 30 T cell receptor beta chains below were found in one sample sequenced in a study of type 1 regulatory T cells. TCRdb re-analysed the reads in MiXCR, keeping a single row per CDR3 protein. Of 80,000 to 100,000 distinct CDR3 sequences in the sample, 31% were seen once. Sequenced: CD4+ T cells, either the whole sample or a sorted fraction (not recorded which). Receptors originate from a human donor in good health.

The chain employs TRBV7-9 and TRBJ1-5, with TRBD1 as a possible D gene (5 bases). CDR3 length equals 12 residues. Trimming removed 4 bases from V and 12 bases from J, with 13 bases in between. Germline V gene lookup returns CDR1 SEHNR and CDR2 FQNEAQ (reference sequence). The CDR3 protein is CASSSDWGGQHF. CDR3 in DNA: TGTGCCAGCAGCTCAGATTGGGGGGGCCAGCATTTT.

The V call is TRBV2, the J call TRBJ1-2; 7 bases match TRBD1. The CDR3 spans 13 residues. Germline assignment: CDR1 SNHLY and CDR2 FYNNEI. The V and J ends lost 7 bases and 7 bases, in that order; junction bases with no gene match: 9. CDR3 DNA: TGTGCCAGCACCCCAGACAGGGACGTTGGCTACACCTTC. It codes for CASTPDRDVGYTF.

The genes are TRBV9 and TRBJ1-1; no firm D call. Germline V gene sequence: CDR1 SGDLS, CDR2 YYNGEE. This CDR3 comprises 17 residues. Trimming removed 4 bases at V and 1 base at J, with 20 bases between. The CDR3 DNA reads TGTGCCAGCAGCCCCCGACGTATTGTTGGTCAGAACACTGAAGCTTTCTTT. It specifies CASSPRRIVGQNTEAFF.

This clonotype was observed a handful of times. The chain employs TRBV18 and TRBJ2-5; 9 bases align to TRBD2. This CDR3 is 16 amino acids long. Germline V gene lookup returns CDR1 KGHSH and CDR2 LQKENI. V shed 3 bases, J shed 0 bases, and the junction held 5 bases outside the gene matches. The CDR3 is CASSPPGLANQETQYF. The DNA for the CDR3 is TGTGCCAGCTCACCCCCCGGACTAGCGAACCAAGAGACCCAGTACTTC.

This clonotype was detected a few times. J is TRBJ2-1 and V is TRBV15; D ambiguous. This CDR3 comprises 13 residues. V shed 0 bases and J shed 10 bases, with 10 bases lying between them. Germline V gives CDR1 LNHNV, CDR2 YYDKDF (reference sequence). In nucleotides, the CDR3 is TGTGCCACCAGCAGAGATATCCTAAGGGAGCAGTTCTTC. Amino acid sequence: CATSRDILREQFF. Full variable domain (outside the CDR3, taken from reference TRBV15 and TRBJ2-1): DAMVIQNPRYQVTQFGKPVTLSCSQTLNHNVMYWYQQKSSQAPKLLFHYYDKDFNNEADTPDNFQSRRPNTSFCFLDIRSPGLGDTAMYLCATSRDILREQFFGPGTRLTVL.

DNA of the CDR3: TGCGCCAGCAGCTTACAGGTGGGGGGCTACAATGAGCAGTTCTTC. Its translation is CASSLQVGGYNEQFF. The chain employs TRBV5-1 and TRBJ2-1; D possibly corresponds to TRBD2 (6 bases). This CDR3 comprises 15 residues. Germline V CDR1 and CDR2: SGHRS, YFSETQ. The V end was cut by 2 bases, the J end by 3 bases, with 12 bases between.

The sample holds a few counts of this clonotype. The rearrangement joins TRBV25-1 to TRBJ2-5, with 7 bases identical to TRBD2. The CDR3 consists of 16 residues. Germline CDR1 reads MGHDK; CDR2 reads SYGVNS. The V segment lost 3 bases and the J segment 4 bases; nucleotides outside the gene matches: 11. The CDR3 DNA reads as TGTGCCAGCAGTGACTACCGGACTAGGCCAGGAGAGACCCAGTACTTC. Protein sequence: CASSDYRTRPGETQYF.

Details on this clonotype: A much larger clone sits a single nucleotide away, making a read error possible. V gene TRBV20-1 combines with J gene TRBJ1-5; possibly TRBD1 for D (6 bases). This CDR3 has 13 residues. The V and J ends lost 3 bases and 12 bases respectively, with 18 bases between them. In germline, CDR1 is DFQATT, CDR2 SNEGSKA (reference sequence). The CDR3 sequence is CSARTGNQGLQHF. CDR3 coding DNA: TGCAGTGCTAGGACCGGCAACCAGGGGCTCCAGCATTTT.

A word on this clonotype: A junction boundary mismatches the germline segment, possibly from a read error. As DNA, the CDR3 is TGCGCCAACAGCCAAGGTGGGGCCTTAGCCAAAAACATTCAGTACTTC. It translates to CANSQGGALAKNIQYF. The rearrangement links TRBV4-1 to TRBJ2-4; weak D call: TRBD1 (5 bases). This CDR3 region has 16 residues. Germline lookup yields CDR1 MGHRA and CDR2 YSYEKL.

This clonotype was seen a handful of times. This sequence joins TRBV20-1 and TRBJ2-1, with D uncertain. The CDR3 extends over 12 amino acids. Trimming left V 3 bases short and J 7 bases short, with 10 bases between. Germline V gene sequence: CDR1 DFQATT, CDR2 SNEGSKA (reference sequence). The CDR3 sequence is CSARSFGNEQFF. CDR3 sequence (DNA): TGCAGTGCTAGGTCCTTCGGGAATGAGCAGTTCTTC.

CDR3 region: CSVNPVRTEAFF. In DNA, the CDR3 is TGCAGCGTGAATCCGGTGAGGACTGAAGCTTTCTTT. The V call is TRBV29-1, the J call TRBJ1-1; D gene uncertain. The CDR3 runs to 12 residues. V was clipped by 6 bases and J by 5 bases, with 13 bases between them. The germline V gene has CDR1 SQVTM and CDR2 ANQGSEA. Drawing the rest from reference TRBV29-1 and TRBJ1-1, the complete variable domain is SAVISQKPSRDICQRGTSLTIQCQVDSQVTMMFWYRQQPGQSLTLIATANQGSEATYESGFVIDKFPISRPNLTFSTLTVSNMSPEDSSIYLCSVNPVRTEAFFGQGTRLTVV.

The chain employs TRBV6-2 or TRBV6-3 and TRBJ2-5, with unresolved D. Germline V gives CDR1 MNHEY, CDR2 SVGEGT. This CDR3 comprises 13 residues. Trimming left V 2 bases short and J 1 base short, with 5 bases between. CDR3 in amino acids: CASSYRIQETQYF. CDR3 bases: TGTGCCAGCAGTTACCGGATCCAAGAGACCCAGTACTTC.

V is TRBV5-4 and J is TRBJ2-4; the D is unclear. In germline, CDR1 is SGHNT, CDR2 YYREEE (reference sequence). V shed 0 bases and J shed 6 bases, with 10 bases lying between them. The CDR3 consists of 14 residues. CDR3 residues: CASSLEPQANIQYF. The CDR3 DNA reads TGTGCCAGCAGCTTGGAGCCCCAGGCAAACATTCAGTACTTC.

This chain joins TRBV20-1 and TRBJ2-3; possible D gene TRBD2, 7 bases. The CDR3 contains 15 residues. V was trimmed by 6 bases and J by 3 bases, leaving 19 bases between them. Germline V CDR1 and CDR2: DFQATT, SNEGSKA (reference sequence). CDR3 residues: CSAVETAGATDTQYF. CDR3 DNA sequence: TGCAGTGCCGTAGAGACCGCGGGGGCGACAGATACGCAGTATTTT.

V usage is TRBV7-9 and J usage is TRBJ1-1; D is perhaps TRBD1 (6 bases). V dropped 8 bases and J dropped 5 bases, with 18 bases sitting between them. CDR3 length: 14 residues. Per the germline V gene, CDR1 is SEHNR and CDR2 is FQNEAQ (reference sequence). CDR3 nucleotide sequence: TGTGCCAGCGAGACTGGCAGGGGAGGGACTGAAGCTTTCTTT. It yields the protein CASETGRGGTEAFF. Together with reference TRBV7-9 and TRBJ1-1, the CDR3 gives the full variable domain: DTGVSQNPRHKITKRGQNVTFRCDPISEHNRLYWYRQTLGQGPEFLTYFQNEAQLEKSRLLSDRFSAERPKGSFSTLEIQRTEQGDSAMYLCASETGRGGTEAFFGQGTRLTVV.

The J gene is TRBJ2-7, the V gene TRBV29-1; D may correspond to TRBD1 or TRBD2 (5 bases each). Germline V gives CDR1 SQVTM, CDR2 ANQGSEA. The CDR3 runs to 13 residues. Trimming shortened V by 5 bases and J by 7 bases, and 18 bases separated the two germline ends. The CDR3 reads CSVSSGGFGEQYF. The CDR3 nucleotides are TGCAGCGTTTCTTCTGGGGGATTTGGTGAGCAGTACTTC.

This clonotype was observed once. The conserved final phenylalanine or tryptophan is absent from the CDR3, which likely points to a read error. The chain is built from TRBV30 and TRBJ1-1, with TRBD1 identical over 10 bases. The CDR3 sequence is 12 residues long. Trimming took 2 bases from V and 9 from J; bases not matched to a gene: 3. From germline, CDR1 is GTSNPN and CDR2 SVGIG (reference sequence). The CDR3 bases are TGTGCCTGGAGTCCGGGACAGGGGAAAGCTTTCCTT. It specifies CAWSPGQGKAFL.

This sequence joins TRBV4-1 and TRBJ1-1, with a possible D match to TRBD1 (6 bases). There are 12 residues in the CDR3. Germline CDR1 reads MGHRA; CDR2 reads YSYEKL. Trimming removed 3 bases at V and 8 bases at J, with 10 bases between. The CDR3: CASSHTGTEAFF. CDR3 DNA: TGCGCCAGCAGCCACACCGGGACAGAAGCTTTCTTT.

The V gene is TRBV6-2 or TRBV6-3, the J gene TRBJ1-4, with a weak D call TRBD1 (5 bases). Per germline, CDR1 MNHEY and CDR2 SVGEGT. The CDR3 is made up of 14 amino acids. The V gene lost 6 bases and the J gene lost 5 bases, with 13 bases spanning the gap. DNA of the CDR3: TGTGCCAGCAGGCCCACAGGAGCGAATGAAAAACTGTTTTTT. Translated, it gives CASRPTGANEKLFF.

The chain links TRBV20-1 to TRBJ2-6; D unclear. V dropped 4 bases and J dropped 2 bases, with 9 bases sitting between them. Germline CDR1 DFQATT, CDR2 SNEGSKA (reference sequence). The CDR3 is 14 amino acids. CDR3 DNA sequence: TGCAGTGCTATACCCCGCCCTGGGGCCAACGTCCTGACTTTC. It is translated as CSAIPRPGANVLTF.

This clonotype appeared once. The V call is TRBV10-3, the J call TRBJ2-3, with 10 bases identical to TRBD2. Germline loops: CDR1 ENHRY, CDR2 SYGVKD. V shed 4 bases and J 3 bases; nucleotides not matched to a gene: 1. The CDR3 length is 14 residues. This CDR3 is CAISATSGTDTQYF. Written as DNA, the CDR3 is TGTGCCATCAGTGCGACTAGCGGGACAGATACGCAGTATTTT.

CDR3 nucleotide sequence: TGCGCCAGCAGCCCCGCGGGGGGGCGGATCGGTCAGCCCCAGCATTTT. Encoded protein: CASSPAGGRIGQPQHF. The chain has TRBV5-1 and TRBJ1-5; TRBD1 might be the D (6 bases). Trimming stripped 4 bases from V and 6 bases from J, with 20 bases between. Germline V gene sequence: CDR1 SGHRS, CDR2 YFSETQ. This CDR3 spans 16 amino acids.

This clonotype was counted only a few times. CDR3 in DNA: TGCGCCAGCAGCTTGCCCACGTGGATGGGGCACGGAAGATCCTACAATGAGCAGTTCTTC. It translates to CASSLPTWMGHGRSYNEQFF. The J gene is TRBJ2-1, the V gene TRBV5-1; possibly TRBD1 for D (5 bases). The germline V and J ends were trimmed by 1 base and 1 base, with 24 bases remaining between them. Per the germline V gene, CDR1 is SGHRS and CDR2 is YFSETQ. The CDR3 runs 20 residues.

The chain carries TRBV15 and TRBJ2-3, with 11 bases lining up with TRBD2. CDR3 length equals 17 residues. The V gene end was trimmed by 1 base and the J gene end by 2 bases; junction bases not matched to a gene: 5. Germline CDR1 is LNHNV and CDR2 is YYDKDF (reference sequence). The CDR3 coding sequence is TGTGCCACCAGCAGAGGACTAGCGGGGATATTCACAGATACGCAGTATTTT. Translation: CATSRGLAGIFTDTQYF.

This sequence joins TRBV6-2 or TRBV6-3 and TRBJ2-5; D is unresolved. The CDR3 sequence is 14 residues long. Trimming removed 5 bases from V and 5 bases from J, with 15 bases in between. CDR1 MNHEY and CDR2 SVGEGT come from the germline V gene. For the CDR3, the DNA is TGTGCCAGCAGTCAGGACGGCCTCAGGGAGACCCAGTACTTC. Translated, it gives CASSQDGLRETQYF.

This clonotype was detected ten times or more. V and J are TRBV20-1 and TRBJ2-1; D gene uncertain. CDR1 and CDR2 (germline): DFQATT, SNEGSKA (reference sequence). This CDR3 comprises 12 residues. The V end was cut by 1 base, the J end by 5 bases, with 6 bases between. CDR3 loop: CSARGLNNEQFF. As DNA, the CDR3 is TGCAGTGCTAGAGGCCTAAACAATGAGCAGTTCTTC.

The CDR3 is CASRPFGQPNEKLFF. In nucleotides, the CDR3 is TGTGCCAGCAGACCCTTTGGACAGCCTAATGAAAAACTGTTTTTT. The V gene is TRBV2, the J gene TRBJ1-4; weak D call: TRBD1 (6 bases). V was clipped by 6 bases and J by 3 bases, with 14 bases between them. Germline V gene sequence: CDR1 SNHLY, CDR2 FYNNEI. The CDR3 runs 15 residues.

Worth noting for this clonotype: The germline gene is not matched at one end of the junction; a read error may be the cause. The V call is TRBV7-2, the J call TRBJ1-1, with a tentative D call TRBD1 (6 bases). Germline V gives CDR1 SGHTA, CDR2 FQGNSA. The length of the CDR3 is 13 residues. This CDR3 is CAVSWGADTEVFF. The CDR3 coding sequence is TGTGCCGTGTCGTGGGGGGCGGACACTGAAGTTTTCTTT.

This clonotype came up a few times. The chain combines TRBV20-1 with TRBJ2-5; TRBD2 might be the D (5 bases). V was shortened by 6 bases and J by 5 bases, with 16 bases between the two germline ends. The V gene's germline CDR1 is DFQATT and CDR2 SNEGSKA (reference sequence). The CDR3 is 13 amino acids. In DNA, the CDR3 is TGCAGTGCCCACCCCGGGGTGGGGGAGACCCAGTACTTC. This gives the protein CSAHPGVGETQYF.

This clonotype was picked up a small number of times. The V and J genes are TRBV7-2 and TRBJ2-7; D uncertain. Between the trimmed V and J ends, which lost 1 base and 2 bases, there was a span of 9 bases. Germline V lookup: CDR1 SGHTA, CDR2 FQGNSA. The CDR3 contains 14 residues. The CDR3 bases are TGTGCCAGCAGCTTAGGGGTTGTAACCTACGAGCAGTACTTC. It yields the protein CASSLGVVTYEQYF.